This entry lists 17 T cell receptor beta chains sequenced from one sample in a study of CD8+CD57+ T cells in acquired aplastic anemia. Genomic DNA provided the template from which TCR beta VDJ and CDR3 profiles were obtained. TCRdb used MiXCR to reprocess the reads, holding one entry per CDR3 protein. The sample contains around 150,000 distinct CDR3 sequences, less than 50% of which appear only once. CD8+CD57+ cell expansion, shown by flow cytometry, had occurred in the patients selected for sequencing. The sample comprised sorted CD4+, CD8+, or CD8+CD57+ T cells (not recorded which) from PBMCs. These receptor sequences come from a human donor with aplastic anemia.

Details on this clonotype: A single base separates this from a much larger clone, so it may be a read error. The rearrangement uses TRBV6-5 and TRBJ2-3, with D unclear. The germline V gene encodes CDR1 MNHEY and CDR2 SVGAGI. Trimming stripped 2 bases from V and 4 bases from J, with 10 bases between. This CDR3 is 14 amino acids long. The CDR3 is CASSYMDPADTQYF. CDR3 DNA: TGTGCCAGCAGTTACATGGATCCCGCAGATACGCAGTATTTT.

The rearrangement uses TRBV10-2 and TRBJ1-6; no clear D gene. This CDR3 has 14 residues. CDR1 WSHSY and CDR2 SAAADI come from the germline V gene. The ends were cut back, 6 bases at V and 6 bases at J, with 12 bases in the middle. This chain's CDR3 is CASRLSEGNSPLHF. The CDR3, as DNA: TGCGCCAGCAGGTTGTCTGAGGGTAATTCACCCCTCCACTTT.

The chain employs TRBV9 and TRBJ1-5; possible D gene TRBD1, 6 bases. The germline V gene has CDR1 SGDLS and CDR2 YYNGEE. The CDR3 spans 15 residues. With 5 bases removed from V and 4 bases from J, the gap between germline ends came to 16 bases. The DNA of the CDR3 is TGTGCCAGCAGTTTTTCCGGGACACATAATCAGCCCCAGCATTTT. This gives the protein CASSFSGTHNQPQHF.

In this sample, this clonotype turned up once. The CDR3 bases are TGTGCCATCCTGGTCGGTGAAGCTTTCTTT. The encoded protein is CAILVGEAFF. This chain joins TRBV7-6 and TRBJ1-1; D unclear. CDR3 length: 10 residues. CDR1 SGHVS and CDR2 FNYEAQ come from the germline V gene. The ends were cut back, 10 bases at V and 7 bases at J, with 10 bases in the middle.

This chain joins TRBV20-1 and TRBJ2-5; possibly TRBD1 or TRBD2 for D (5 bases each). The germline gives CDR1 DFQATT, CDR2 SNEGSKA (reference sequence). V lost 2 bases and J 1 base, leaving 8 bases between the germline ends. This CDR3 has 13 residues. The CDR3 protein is CSARRDGQETQYF. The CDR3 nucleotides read TGCAGTGCTAGACGGGACGGCCAAGAGACCCAGTACTTC.

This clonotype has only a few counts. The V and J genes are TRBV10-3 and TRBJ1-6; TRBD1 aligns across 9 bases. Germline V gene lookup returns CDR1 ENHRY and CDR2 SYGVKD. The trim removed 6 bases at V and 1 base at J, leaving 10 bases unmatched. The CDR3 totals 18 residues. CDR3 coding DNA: TGTGCCATCAGCGAAGGGACAGGGTCGTCGTCCTATAATTCACCCCTCCACTTT. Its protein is CAISEGTGSSSYNSPLHF.

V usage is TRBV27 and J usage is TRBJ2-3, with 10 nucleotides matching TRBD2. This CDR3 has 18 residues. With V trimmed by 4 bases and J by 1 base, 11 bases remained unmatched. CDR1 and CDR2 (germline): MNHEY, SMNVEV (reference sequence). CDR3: CASSSRTSGGGGTDTQYF. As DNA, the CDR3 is TGTGCCAGCAGTTCCCGGACTAGCGGAGGAGGGGGCACAGATACGCAGTATTTT.

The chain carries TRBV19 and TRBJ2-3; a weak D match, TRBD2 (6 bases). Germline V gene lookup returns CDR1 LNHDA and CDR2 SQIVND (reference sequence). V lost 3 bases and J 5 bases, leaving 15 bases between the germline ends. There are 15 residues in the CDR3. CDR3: CASSINGQGGDTQYF. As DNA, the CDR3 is TGTGCCAGTAGTATTAATGGGCAGGGAGGAGATACGCAGTATTTT.

The CDR3 DNA is TGCAGTGCTAGTCCCCGCCTGGGGGTTAATGAAAAACTGTTTTTT. Protein product: CSASPRLGVNEKLFF. The chain uses TRBV20-1 and TRBJ1-4; D is perhaps TRBD1 (5 bases). CDR3 length: 15 amino acids. The germline V gene encodes CDR1 DFQATT and CDR2 SNEGSKA (reference sequence). V was cut by 3 bases and J by 4 bases, with 15 bases left in between.

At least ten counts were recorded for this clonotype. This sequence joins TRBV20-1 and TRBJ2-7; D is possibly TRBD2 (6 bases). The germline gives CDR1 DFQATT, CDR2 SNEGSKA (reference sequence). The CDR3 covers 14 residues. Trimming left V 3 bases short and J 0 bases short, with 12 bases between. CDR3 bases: TGCAGTGCTAGGGCTATGCGGGGCTCCTACGAGCAGTACTTC. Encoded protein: CSARAMRGSYEQYF.

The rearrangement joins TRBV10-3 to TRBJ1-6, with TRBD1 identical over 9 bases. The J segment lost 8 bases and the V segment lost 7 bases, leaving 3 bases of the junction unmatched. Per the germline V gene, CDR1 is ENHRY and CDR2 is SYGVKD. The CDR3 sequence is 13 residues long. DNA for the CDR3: TGTGCCATCAAACAGGGGGCTGATTCACCCCTCCACTTT. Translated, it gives CAIKQGADSPLHF.

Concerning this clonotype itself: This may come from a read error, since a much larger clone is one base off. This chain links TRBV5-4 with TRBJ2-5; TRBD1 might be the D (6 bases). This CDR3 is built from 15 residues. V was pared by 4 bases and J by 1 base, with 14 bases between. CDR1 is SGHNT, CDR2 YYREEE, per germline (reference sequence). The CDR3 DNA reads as TGTGCCAGCAGCCCAGCCTTGGGGGCCCAAGAGACCCAGTACTTC. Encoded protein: CASSPALGAQETQYF.

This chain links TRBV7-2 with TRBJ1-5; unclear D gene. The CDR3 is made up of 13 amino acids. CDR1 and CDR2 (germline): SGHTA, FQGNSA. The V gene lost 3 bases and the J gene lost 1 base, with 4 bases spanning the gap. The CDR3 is CASSFWSNQPQHF. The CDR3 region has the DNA TGTGCCAGCAGCTTCTGGAGCAATCAGCCCCAGCATTTT.

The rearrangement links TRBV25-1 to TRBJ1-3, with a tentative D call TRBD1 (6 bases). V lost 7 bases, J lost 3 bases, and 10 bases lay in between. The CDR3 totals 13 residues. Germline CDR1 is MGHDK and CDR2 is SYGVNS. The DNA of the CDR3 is TGTGCCAGCATTGGGACATATGGAAACACCATATATTTT. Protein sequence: CASIGTYGNTIYF.

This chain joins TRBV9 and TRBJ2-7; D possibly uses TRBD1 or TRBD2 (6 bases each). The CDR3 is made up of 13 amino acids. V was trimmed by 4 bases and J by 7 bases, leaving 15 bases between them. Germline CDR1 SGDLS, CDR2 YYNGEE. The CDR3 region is CASSKRRGGEQYF. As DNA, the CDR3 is TGTGCCAGCAGCAAGCGCAGGGGAGGAGAGCAGTACTTC.

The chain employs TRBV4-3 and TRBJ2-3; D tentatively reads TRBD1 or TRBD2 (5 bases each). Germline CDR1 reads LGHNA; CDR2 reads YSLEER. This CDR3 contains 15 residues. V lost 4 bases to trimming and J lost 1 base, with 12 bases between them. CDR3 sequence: CASSPRGAGTDTQYF. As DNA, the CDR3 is TGCGCCAGCAGCCCCCGAGGGGCTGGCACAGATACGCAGTATTTT.

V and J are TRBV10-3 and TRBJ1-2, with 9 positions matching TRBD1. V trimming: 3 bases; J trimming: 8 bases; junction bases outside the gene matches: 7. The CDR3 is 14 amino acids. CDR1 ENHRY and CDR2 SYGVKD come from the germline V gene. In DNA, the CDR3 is TGTGCCATCAGTGAAACCGGGACAGGGTCCGGCTACACCTTC. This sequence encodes CAISETGTGSGYTF.